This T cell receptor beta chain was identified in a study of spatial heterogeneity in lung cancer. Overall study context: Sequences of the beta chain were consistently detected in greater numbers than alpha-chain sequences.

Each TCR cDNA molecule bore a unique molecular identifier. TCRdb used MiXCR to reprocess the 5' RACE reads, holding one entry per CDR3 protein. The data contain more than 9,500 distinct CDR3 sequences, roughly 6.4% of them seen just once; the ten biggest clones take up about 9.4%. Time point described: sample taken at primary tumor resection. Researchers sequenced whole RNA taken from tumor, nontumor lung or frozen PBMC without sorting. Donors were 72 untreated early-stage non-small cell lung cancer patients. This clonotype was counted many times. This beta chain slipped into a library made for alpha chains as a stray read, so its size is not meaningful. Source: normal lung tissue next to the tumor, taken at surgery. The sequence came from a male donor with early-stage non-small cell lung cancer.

The CDR3 DNA reads as TGTGCCAGCTCACCACTGACACAAGAGACCCAGTACTTC. As protein: CASSPLTQETQYF. The rearrangement uses TRBV18 and TRBJ2-5; D gene uncertain. Trimming cost V 1 base and J 2 bases, with 5 bases left between them. Looked up from germline, CDR1 is KGHSH and CDR2 is LQKENI. CDR3 length: 13 amino acids.